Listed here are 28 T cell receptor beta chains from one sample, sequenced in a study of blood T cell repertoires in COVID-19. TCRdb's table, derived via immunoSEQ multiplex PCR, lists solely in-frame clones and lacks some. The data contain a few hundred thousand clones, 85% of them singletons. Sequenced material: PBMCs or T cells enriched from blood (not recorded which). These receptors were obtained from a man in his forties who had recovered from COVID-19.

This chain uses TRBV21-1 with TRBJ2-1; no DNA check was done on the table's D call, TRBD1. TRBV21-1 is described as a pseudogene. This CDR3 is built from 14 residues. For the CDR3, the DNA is TGTGCCAGCAGCATGGGACAGACATACAATGAGCAGTTCTTC. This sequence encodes CASSMGQTYNEQFF.

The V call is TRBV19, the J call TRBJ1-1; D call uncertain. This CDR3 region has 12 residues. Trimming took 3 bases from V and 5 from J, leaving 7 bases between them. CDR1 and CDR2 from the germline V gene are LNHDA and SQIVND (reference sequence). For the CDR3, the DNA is TGTGCCAGTAGTATGAGGGTTACTGAAGCTTTCTTT. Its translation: CASSMRVTEAFF.

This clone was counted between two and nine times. CDR3 loop: CSARASGGYTF. In nucleotides, the CDR3 is TGCAGTGCTAGGGCTTCGGGTGGCTACACCTTC. This chain joins TRBV20-1 and TRBJ1-2; D is ambiguous. V was shortened by 3 bases and J by 7 bases, with 9 bases between the two germline ends. The CDR3 length is 11 residues. The V gene's germline CDR1 is DFQATT and CDR2 SNEGSKA (reference sequence).

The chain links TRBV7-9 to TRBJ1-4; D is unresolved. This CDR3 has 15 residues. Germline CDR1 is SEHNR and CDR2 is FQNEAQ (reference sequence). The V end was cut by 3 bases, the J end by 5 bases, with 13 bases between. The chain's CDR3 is CASSFRREGNEKLFF. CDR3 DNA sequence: TGTGCCAGCAGCTTTCGGAGGGAAGGAAATGAAAAACTGTTTTTT.

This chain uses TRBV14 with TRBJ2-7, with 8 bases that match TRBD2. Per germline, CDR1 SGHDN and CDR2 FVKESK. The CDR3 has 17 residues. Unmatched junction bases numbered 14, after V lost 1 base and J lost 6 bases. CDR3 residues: CASSQGGERERSGEQYF. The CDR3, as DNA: TGTGCCAGCAGCCAAGGTGGAGAGCGGGAGCGATCCGGCGAGCAGTACTTC.

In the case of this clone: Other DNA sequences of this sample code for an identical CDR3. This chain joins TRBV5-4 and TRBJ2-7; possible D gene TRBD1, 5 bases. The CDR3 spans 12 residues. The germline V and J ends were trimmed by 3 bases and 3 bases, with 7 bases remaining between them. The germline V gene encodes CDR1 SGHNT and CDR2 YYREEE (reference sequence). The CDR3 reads CASSSDSYEQYF. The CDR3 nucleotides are TGTGCCAGCAGCTCCGACAGCTACGAGCAGTACTTC.

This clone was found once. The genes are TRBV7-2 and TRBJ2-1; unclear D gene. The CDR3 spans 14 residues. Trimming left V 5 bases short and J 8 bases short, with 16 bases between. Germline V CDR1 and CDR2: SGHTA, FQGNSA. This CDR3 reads CASSAALVSDEQFF. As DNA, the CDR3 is TGTGCCAGCAGCGCCGCTCTAGTTTCCGATGAGCAGTTCTTC.

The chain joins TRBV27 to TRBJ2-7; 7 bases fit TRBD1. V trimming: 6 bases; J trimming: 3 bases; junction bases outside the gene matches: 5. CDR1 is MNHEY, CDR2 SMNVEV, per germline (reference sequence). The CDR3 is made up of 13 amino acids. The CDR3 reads CASRMGQIYEQYF. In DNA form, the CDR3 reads TGTGCCAGCAGGATGGGACAGATCTACGAGCAGTACTTC.

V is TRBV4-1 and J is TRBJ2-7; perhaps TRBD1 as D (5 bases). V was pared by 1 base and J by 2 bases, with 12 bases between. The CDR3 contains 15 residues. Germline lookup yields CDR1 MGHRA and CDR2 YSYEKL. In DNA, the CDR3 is TGCGCCAGCAGCCAAGGTCAGGGCGGTACCTACGAGCAGTACTTC. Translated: CASSQGQGGTYEQYF.

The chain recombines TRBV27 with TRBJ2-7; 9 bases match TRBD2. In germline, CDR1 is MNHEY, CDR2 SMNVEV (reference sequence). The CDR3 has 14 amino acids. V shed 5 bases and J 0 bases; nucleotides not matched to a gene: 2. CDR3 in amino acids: CASSVSGSSYEQYF. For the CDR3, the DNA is TGTGCCAGCAGTGTTAGCGGGAGCTCCTACGAGCAGTACTTC.

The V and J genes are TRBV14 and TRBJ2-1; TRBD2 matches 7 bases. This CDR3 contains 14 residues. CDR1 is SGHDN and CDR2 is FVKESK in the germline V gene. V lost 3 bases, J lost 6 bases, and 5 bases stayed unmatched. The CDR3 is CASSHKGRANEQFF. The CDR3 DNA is TGTGCCAGCAGCCATAAAGGGAGGGCCAATGAGCAGTTCTTC.

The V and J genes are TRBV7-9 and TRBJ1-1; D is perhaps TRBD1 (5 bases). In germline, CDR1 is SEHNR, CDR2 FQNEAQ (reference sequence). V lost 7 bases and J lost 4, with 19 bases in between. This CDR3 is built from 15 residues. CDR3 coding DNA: TGTGCCAGCAACCTGGTTAGCTTGGGGCCCACTGAAGCTTTCTTT. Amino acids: CASNLVSLGPTEAFF.

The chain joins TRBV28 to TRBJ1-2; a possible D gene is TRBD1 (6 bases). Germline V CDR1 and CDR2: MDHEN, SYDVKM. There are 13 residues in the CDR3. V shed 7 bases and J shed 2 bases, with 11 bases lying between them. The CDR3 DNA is TGTGCCAGCATCAAACAGGGAAACTATGGCTACACCTTC. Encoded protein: CASIKQGNYGYTF.

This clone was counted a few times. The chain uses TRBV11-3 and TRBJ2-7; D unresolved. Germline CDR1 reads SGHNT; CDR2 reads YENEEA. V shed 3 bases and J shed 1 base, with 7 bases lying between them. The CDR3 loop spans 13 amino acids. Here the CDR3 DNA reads TGTGCCAGCAGCTTCGACACATCCTACGAGCAGTACTTC. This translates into CASSFDTSYEQYF. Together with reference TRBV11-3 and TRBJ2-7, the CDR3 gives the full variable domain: EAGVVQSPRYKIIEKKQPVAFWCNPISGHNTLYWYLQNLGQGPELLIRYENEEAVDDSQLPKDRFSAERLKGVDSTLKIQPAELGDSAVYLCASSFDTSYEQYFGPGTRLTVT.

The CDR3, as DNA: TGCAGTGCTAGCGGGAGCAATGAGCAGTTCTTC. Translated, it gives CSASGSNEQFF. The chain is built from TRBV20-1 and TRBJ2-1; possibly TRBD2 for D (6 bases). The V end lost 3 bases, the J end lost 6 bases, and 6 bases lay between the germline ends. The CDR3 is 11 residues long. The V gene's germline CDR1 is DFQATT and CDR2 SNEGSKA (reference sequence).

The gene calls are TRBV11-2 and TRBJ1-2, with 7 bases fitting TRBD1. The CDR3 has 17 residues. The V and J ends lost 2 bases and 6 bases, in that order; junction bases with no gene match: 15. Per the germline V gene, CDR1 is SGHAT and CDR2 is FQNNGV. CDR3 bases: TGTGCCAGCAGCTTACGGCCCGACCGACAGGGAAGGCATGGCTACACCTTC. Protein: CASSLRPDRQGRHGYTF.

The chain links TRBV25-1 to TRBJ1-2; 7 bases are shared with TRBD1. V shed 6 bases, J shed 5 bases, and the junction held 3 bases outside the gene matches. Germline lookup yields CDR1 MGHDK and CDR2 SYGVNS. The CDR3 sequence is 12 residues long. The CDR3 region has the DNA TGTGCCAGCAGCCGGGACAGTTATGGCTACACCTTC. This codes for CASSRDSYGYTF.

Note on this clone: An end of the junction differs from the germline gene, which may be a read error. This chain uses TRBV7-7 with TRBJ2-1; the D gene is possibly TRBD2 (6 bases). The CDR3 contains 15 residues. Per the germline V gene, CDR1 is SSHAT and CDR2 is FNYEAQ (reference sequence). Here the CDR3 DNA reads TGTGCTAGCAGGTCGCCGGGACTCACGTCCAATGAGCAGTTCTTC. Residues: CASRSPGLTSNEQFF.

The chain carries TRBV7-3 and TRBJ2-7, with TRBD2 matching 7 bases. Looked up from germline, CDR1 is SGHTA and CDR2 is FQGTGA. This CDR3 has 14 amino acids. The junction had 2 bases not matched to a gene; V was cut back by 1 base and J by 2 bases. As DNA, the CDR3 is TGTGCCAGCAGCTTAAGCGGGGGAACCTACGAGCAGTACTTC. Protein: CASSLSGGTYEQYF.

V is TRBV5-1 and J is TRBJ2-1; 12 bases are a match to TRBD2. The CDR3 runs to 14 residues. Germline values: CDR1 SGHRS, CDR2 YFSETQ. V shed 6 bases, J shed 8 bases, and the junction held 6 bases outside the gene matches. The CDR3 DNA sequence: TGCGCCAGCAACCCCCTAGCGGGAGGGGATGAGCAGTTCTTC. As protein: CASNPLAGGDEQFF.

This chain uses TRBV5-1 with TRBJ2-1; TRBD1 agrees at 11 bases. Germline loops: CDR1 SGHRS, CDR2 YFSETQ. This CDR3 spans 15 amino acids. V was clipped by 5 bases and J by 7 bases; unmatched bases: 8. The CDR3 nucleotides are TGCGCCAGCAGACCCTCCGGGACAGGGGGAAATGAGCAGTTCTTC. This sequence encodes CASRPSGTGGNEQFF.

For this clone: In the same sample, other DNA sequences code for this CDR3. CDR3 amino acids: CASSQGTGNQPQHF. In DNA form, the CDR3 reads TGCGCCAGCAGCCAAGGGACAGGGAATCAGCCCCAGCATTTT. The chain is built from TRBV4-1 and TRBJ1-5; the match to TRBD1 covers 8 bases. CDR1 MGHRA and CDR2 YSYEKL come from the germline V gene. The CDR3 has 14 residues. Trimming cost V 1 base and J 4 bases; bases outside gene matches: 0.

CDR3 bases: TGTGCCAGCAGTCCCTACCGGATGACAGGAAATCAGCCCCAGCATTTT. It translates to CASSPYRMTGNQPQHF. The chain recombines TRBV27 with TRBJ1-5; the D gene is possibly TRBD1 (6 bases). Between the trimmed V and J ends, which lost 5 bases and 4 bases, there was a span of 18 bases. Germline CDR1 reads MNHEY; CDR2 reads SMNVEV (reference sequence). CDR3 length equals 16 residues.

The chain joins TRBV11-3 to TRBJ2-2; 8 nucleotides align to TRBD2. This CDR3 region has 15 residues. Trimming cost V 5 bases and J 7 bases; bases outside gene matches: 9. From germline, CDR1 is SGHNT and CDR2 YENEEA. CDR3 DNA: TGTGCCAGCAGCCTTGCACTAGCGGTGGACGGGGAGCTGTTTTTT. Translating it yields CASSLALAVDGELFF.

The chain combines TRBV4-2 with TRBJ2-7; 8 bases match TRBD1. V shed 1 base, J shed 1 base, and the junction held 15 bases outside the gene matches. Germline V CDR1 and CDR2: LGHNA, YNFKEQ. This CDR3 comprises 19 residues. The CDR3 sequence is CASSQVALSGTGRSYEQYF. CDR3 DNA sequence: TGTGCCAGCAGCCAAGTGGCTTTATCCGGGACAGGACGATCCTACGAGCAGTACTTC.

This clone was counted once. In DNA, the CDR3 is TGTGCCAGCAGTTTATCTGAGACTAGACAGTACTTC. Residues: CASSLSETRQYF. The chain is built from TRBV28 and TRBJ2-7, with a tentative D call TRBD2 (6 bases). The CDR3 spans 12 residues. Germline loops: CDR1 MDHEN, CDR2 SYDVKM. Trimming took off 1 base at V and 10 bases at J, with 11 bases between the two ends.

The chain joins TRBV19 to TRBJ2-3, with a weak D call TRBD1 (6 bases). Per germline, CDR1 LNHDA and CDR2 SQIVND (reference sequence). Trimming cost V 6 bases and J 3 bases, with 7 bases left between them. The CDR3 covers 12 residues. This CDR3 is CASSQGTDTQYF. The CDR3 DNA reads TGTGCCAGTAGCCAGGGGACAGATACGCAGTATTTT.

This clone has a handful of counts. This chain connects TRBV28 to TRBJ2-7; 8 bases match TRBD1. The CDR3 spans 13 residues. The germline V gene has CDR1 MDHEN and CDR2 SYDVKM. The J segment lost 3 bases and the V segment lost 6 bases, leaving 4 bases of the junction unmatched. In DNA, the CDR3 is TGTGCCAGCAGAAAGGGACAGGTCTACGAGCAGTACTTC. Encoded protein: CASRKGQVYEQYF.